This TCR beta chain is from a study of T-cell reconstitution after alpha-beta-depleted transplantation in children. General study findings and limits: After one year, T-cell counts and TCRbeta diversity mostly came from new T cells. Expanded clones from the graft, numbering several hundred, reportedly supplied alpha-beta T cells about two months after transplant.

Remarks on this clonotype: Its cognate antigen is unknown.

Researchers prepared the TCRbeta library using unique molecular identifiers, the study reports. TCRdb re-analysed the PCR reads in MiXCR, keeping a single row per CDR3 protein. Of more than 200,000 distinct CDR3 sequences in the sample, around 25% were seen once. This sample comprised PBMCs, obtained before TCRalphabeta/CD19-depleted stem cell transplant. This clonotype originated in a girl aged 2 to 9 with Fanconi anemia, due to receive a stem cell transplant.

CDR3 loop: CSARLDGRGGTQYF. CDR3 sequence (DNA): TGCAGTGCTAGACTTGACGGGAGGGGGGGTACGCAGTATTTT. This chain links TRBV20-1 with TRBJ2-3; 8 positions agree with TRBD2. The V gene end was trimmed by 2 bases and the J gene end by 8 bases; junction bases not matched to a gene: 9. Germline V gene sequence: CDR1 DFQATT, CDR2 SNEGSKA (reference sequence). The CDR3 has 14 amino acids.